This T cell receptor beta chain was retrieved from a study of T cells after yellow fever vaccination. As TCR cDNA was made by 5'RACE template switching, a universal primer site and UMIs were added. TCRdb ran MiXCR on the 5' RACE reads and lists one entry per CDR3 protein. The sample holds 70,000 or so distinct CDR3 sequences, around 6.2% seen once. Findings of the study overall: Reappearance after the booster was seen for most primary-vaccination clones, at 95% to 97% CD4 and around 90% CD8. A weaker secondary response peaked on day 5, the primary on day 15.

The table lists this clonotype with many counts. No antigen is known for it. The CDR3 has 13 residues. Germline assignment: CDR1 SGHTA and CDR2 FQGNSA. V shed 4 bases and J shed 7 bases, with 11 bases lying between them. The sequence was collected from a man between 18 and 35 years old who received the YFV17D yellow fever vaccine. The chain combines TRBV7-2 with TRBJ1-5, with D perhaps matching TRBD1 (6 bases). Here the sequenced sample was CD4+ T cells sorted from PBMCs, taken about 2 weeks after the first yellow fever vaccination. The CDR3 spells CASSSQGEQPQHF. In nucleotides, the CDR3 is TGTGCCAGCAGCTCACAGGGTGAGCAGCCCCAGCATTTT.